The clone carrying this T cell receptor beta chain was seen a few times. Profiling relied on immunoSEQ multiplex PCR, and the TCRdb table lists in-frame clones only, not all of them. The sample records over 150,000 clones, roughly 84% being singletons. The data were taken from a study of blood T cell repertoires in COVID-19. The sequence derives from a man younger than 35 with active or convalescent COVID-19. Sequencing input: peripheral blood.

The CDR3 bases are TGTGCCAGCAGCCCCCTAGCGGGGGGCCTCGGTACGCAGTATTTT. As protein: CASSPLAGGLGTQYF. The chain uses TRBV3-1 (or the pseudogene TRBV3-2) and TRBJ2-3; 11 nucleotides agree with TRBD2. With V trimmed by 4 bases and J by 8 bases, 8 bases remained unmatched. CDR3 length: 15 residues. Germline V gives CDR1 LGHDT, CDR2 YNNKEL (reference sequence).